These 21 T cell receptor beta chains share one sample of origin, sequenced in a study of regulatory T cells in long-lasting Graves disease. Time point of the sample: newly diagnosed GD, antithyroid drugs for less than 3 months. RNA extracted from PBMCs served as the sequencing template. According to the study, TCR beta libraries were built with iRepertoire HTBI primers and CDR3-region Arm-PCR. TCRdb processed the multiplex PCR reads anew with MiXCR; each CDR3 protein has one entry. This table holds about 540,000 distinct CDR3 sequences, 13% found once. The data also belong to a second study, concerning T cells in Graves' hyperthyroidism and ophthalmopathy.

The sample here was peripheral blood mononuclear cells (PBMCs), taken at new diagnosis, from a patient treated with antithyroid drugs. Receptor source: a man aged 30 to 45 with Graves disease.

J is TRBJ1-3 and V is TRBV18; D is uncertain. The CDR3 covers 15 residues. The germline CDR1 and CDR2 sequences are KGHSH and LQKENI. V gave up 3 bases and J gave up 7 bases, with 16 bases separating them. The CDR3 protein is CASSPNSRSSNTIYF. The CDR3 DNA reads TGTGCCAGCTCACCCAACAGCCGCTCGAGCAACACCATATATTTT.

This clonotype has a count of ten or more. The chain recombines TRBV27 with TRBJ2-5; D not resolved. The CDR3 extends over 14 amino acids. Trimming removed 5 bases at V and 0 bases at J, with 10 bases between. Germline values: CDR1 MNHEY, CDR2 SMNVEV (reference sequence). The CDR3 sequence is CASSRYKYQETQYF. The CDR3 DNA is TGTGCCAGCAGTCGGTACAAGTACCAAGAGACCCAGTACTTC.

This clonotype occurred many times. The CDR3 is CASSRYQQGNYGYTF. The DNA for the CDR3 is TGTGCCAGCAGTCGATACCAACAGGGGAACTATGGCTACACCTTC. The chain employs TRBV27 and TRBJ1-2, with 7 bases matching TRBD1. The junction had 8 bases not matched to a gene; V was cut back by 5 bases and J by 2 bases. The CDR3 covers 15 residues. Germline loops: CDR1 MNHEY, CDR2 SMNVEV (reference sequence).

This clonotype was observed many times. The chain carries TRBV7-9 and TRBJ1-6, with 12 positions matching TRBD1. V was pared by 4 bases and J by 9 bases, with 13 bases of the junction left unmatched. Germline V gives CDR1 SEHNR, CDR2 FQNEAQ (reference sequence). The CDR3 length is 18 residues. The CDR3 bases are TGTGCCAGCAGCTCCCCGGCAGGGACAGGGGGCCGTTTTTCACCCCTCCACTTT. Amino acid sequence: CASSSPAGTGGRFSPLHF.

Points on this clonotype: Its ends do not fully match the called genes, so a read error is possible. CDR3 loop: CASSLDSLTGTQYF. CDR3 DNA: TGTGCCAGCAGCTTAGACAGCCTCACAGGTACGCAGTATTTT. V is TRBV7-6 and J is TRBJ2-3; D may be TRBD1 (5 bases). This CDR3 spans 14 amino acids. Germline loops: CDR1 SGHVS, CDR2 FNYEAQ.

This clonotype was observed many times. The chain joins TRBV5-1 to TRBJ1-4; D remains unclear. This CDR3 is built from 13 residues. The germline CDR1 and CDR2 sequences are SGHRS and YFSETQ. V gave up 1 base and J gave up 5 bases, with 6 bases separating them. The CDR3 sequence: CASSLLQNEKLFF. Written as DNA, the CDR3 is TGCGCCAGCAGCTTGTTACAGAATGAAAAACTGTTTTTT.

This clonotype occurred many times. The CDR3 DNA is TGCAGCGTTTTCACTAGCGGCCCCCGCCATGAGCAGTTCTTC. It specifies CSVFTSGPRHEQFF. This chain connects TRBV29-1 to TRBJ2-1; 8 nucleotides align to TRBD2. J lost 8 bases, V lost 5 bases, and 11 bases had no gene match. Germline CDR1 SQVTM, CDR2 ANQGSEA. This CDR3 spans 14 amino acids.

This sequence joins TRBV27 and TRBJ1-2; a weak D match, TRBD1 (5 bases). The V gene's germline CDR1 is MNHEY and CDR2 SMNVEV (reference sequence). The V gene lost 3 bases and the J gene lost 4 bases, with 9 bases spanning the gap. This CDR3 is 13 amino acids long. CDR3 sequence: CASSFGGVYGYTF. DNA of the CDR3: TGTGCCAGCAGTTTCGGGGGGGTCTATGGCTACACCTTC.

V and J are TRBV7-6 and TRBJ1-1; D is uncertain. The CDR3 totals 16 residues. Between the trimmed V and J ends, which lost 1 base and 4 bases, there was a span of 16 bases. CDR1 is SGHVS, CDR2 FNYEAQ, per germline. CDR3 in amino acids: CASSLEYGEGITEAFF. CDR3 DNA sequence: TGTGCCAGCAGCTTAGAGTATGGGGAGGGAATCACTGAAGCTTTCTTT.

The rearrangement joins TRBV7-3 to TRBJ2-7; unclear D gene. This CDR3 comprises 14 residues. From germline, CDR1 is SGHTA and CDR2 FQGTGA. Trimming took off 6 bases at V and 0 bases at J, with 12 bases between the two ends. The CDR3 loop is CASSLQKSSYEQYF. Written as DNA, the CDR3 is TGTGCCAGCAGTTTACAGAAGAGCTCCTACGAGCAGTACTTC. The full variable domain, rest sourced from reference TRBV7-3 and TRBJ2-7, is GAGVSQTPSNKVTEKGKYVELRCDPISGHTALYWYRQSLGQGPEFLIYFQGTGAADDSGLPNDRFFAVRPEGSVSTLKIQRTERGDSAVYLCASSLQKSSYEQYFGPGTRLTVT.

This clonotype has a handful of counts. The chain links TRBV10-1 to TRBJ2-3; 9 nucleotides agree with TRBD2. The junction had 15 bases not matched to a gene; V was cut back by 6 bases and J by 2 bases. CDR3 length: 18 amino acids. Germline CDR1 is WNHNN and CDR2 is SYGVQD (reference sequence). The CDR3 sequence is CASRPAPEVAGVTDTQYF. The DNA for the CDR3 is TGCGCCAGCAGACCCGCACCCGAAGTAGCGGGAGTCACAGATACGCAGTATTTT.

This clonotype was counted many times. This sequence joins TRBV18 and TRBJ1-1; D is uncertain. Germline CDR1 is KGHSH and CDR2 is LQKENI. With 8 bases removed from V and 3 bases from J, the gap between germline ends came to 7 bases. The CDR3 has 11 amino acids. The CDR3 protein is CASSPDTEAFF. The CDR3 bases are TGTGCCAGCAGCCCCGACACTGAAGCTTTCTTT.

The rearrangement links TRBV24-1 to TRBJ2-5; D is possibly TRBD2 (5 bases). CDR3 length: 15 residues. CDR1 KGHDR and CDR2 SFDVKD come from the germline V gene. The ends were cut back, 4 bases at V and 2 bases at J, with 13 bases in the middle. CDR3 bases: TGTGCCACCAGTGACCCCTCATGGGAGCAAGAGACCCAGTACTTC. Residues: CATSDPSWEQETQYF.

This clonotype was observed at least ten times. The chain recombines TRBV20-1 with TRBJ2-7, with D unclear. Trimming pared 3 bases from V and 6 bases from J, leaving 9 bases between. Germline CDR1 DFQATT, CDR2 SNEGSKA (reference sequence). This CDR3 has 11 residues. The CDR3 DNA sequence: TGCAGTGCTAGGAGGTGGACCGAGCAGTACTTC. Translation: CSARRWTEQYF.

V is TRBV9 and J is TRBJ2-2; D uncertain. CDR1 and CDR2 from the germline V gene are SGDLS and YYNGEE. The CDR3 runs to 12 residues. The V gene lost 3 bases and the J gene lost 6 bases, with 6 bases spanning the gap. CDR3 in DNA: TGTGCCAGCAGCGGGGTAGCCGGGGAGCTGTTTTTT. Protein sequence: CASSGVAGELFF.

This clonotype turned up a few times. The rearrangement joins TRBV12-3 or TRBV12-4 to TRBJ2-3; 7 nucleotides line up with TRBD1. The CDR3 consists of 15 residues. V lost 2 bases to trimming and J lost 5 bases; unmatched junction nucleotides: 7. In nucleotides, the CDR3 is TGTGCCAGCAGTTTAATAACAGGGGATGGAGATACGCAGTATTTT. This codes for CASSLITGDGDTQYF.

This clonotype was seen at least ten times. J is TRBJ1-1 and V is TRBV20-1; D gene uncertain. Deletions cut 6 bases from V and 3 bases from J, with 14 bases between. From germline, CDR1 is DFQATT and CDR2 SNEGSKA (reference sequence). The CDR3 spans 13 residues. This CDR3 is CSAPPGRDTEAFF. DNA for the CDR3: TGCAGTGCCCCGCCGGGCCGCGACACTGAAGCTTTCTTT.

This clonotype was picked up many times. This chain connects TRBV5-1 to TRBJ2-5; no clear D. Looked up from germline, CDR1 is SGHRS and CDR2 is YFSETQ. V lost 0 bases to trimming and J lost 3 bases, with 9 bases between them. The CDR3 runs to 14 residues. CDR3 region: CASSLGHTKETQYF. DNA of the CDR3: TGCGCCAGCAGCTTGGGTCATACGAAAGAGACCCAGTACTTC.

This clonotype was seen a handful of times. CDR3 sequence (DNA): TGTGCCAGTAGTACGGGACTAGCGGGAGTAGATACGCAGTATTTT. Its protein is CASSTGLAGVDTQYF. The chain joins TRBV19 to TRBJ2-3; TRBD2 matches at 14 bases. Per germline, CDR1 LNHDA and CDR2 SQIVND (reference sequence). V lost 4 bases to trimming and J lost 5 bases; unmatched junction nucleotides: 2. CDR3 length: 15 residues.

This clonotype was recorded at least ten times. The gene calls are TRBV5-1 and TRBJ2-3, with 10 bases matching TRBD2. Trimming at V came to 1 base and at J to 4 bases, leaving 6 bases not matched to a gene. Germline values: CDR1 SGHRS, CDR2 YFSETQ. The CDR3 contains 16 residues. The CDR3 DNA sequence: TGCGCCAGCAGCTTGAACCCTAGCGGGAGTCCAGATACGCAGTATTTT. Protein product: CASSLNPSGSPDTQYF.

This clonotype was observed at least ten times. The genes are TRBV12-3 or TRBV12-4 and TRBJ1-5; perhaps TRBD1 as D (5 bases). V shed 7 bases and J shed 2 bases, with 9 bases lying between them. This CDR3 comprises 13 residues. The CDR3 sequence is CASTTQGNQPQHF. CDR3 bases: TGTGCCAGCACCACACAGGGCAATCAGCCCCAGCATTTT.